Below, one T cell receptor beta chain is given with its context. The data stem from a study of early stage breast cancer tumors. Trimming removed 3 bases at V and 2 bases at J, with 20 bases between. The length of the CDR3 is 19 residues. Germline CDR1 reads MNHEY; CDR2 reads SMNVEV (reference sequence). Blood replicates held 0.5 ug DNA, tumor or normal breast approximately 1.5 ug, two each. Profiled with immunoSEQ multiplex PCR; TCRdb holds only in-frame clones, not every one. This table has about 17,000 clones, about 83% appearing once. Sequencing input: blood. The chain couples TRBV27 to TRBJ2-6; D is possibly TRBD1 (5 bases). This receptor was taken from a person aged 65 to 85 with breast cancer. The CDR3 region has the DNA TGTGCCAGCAGTTTCAAGTCAGGGCCTATGGTCGCTGGGGCCAACGTCCTGACTTTC. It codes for CASSFKSGPMVAGANVLTF.